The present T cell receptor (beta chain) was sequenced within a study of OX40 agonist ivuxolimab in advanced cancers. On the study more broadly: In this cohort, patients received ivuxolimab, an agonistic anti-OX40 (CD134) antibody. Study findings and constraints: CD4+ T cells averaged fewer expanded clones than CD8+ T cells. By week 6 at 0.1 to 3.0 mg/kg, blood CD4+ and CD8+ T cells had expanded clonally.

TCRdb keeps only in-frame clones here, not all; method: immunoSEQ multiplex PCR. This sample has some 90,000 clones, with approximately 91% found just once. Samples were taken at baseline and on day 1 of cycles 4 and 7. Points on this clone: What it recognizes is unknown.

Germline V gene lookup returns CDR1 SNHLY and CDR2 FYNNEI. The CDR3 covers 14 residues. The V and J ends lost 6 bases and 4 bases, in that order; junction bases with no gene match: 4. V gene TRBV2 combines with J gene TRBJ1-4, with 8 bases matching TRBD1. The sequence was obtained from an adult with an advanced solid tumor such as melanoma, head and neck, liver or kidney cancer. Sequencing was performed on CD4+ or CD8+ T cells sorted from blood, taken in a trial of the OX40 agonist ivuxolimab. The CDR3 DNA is TGTGCCAGCAGCCCGGACAGGGTTAATGAAAAACTGTTTTTT. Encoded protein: CASSPDRVNEKLFF.